The present TCR beta chain was sequenced within a study of blood T cell repertoires in COVID-19. Authors' data handling: Estimation of nucleated cell counts relied on the amplification of reference gene primers. Some clones are missing from TCRdb's copy, which holds only in-frame ones; the method was immunoSEQ multiplex PCR. The V and J calls and clone size were taken over from that table, and D and trimming were inferred from the DNA. The repertoire consists of 150,000 to 200,000 clones, with less than 90% occurring once and the leading ten covering 4%. The length of the CDR3 is 14 residues. V lost 6 bases and J lost 4, with 13 bases in between. CDR1 and CDR2 from the germline V gene are SNHLY and FYNNEI.

This chain connects TRBV2 to TRBJ1-3; tentatively, D is TRBD1 (5 bases). Specimen: peripheral blood. This sequence originates from a woman in her 70s with acute or convalescent COVID-19. CDR3 in DNA: TGTGCCAGCAGAGCAGGGTCTTCGGGAAACACCATATATTTT. Its translation is CASRAGSSGNTIYF.